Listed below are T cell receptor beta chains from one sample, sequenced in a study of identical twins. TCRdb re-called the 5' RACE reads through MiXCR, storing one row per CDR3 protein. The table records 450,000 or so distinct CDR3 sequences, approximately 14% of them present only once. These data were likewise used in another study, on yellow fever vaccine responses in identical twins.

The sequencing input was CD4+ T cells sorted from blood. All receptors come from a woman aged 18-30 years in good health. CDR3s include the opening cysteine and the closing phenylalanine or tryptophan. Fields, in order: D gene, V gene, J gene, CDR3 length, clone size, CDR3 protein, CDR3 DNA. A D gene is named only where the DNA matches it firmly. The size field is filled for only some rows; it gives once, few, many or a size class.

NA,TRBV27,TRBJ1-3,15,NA,CASSLTYSSGNTIYF,TGTGCCAGCAGTCTAACCTACTCCTCTGGAAACACCATATATTTT
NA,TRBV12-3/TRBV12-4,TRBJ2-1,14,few,CASRRKDTYNEQFF,TGTGCCAGCCGGAGGAAGGATACATACAATGAGCAGTTCTTC
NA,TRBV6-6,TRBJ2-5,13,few,CASSPPGKETQYF,TGTGCCAGCAGCCCCCCCGGCAAGGAGACCCAGTACTTC
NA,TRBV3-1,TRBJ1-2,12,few,CASSQLGDPGTF,TGTGCCAGCAGCCAACTCGGGGACCCAGGCACCTTC
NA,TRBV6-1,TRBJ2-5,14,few,CASTPGRGTETQYF,TGTGCCAGCACACCTGGGCGCGGTACGGAGACCCAGTACTTC
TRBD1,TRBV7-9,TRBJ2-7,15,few,CASSQGTGGGNEQYF,TGTGCCAGCAGCCAAGGGACAGGGGGCGGGAACGAGCAGTACTTC
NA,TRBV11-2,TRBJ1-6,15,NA,CASSLGVGGNSPLHF,TGTGCCAGCAGCTTAGGGGTTGGGGGTAATTCACCCCTCCACTTT
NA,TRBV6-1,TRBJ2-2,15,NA,CASSRGQRATGELFF,TGTGCCAGCAGTCGAGGACAGAGGGCGACCGGGGAGCTGTTTTTT
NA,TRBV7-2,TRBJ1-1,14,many,CASSFRTASPEAFF,TGTGCCAGCAGCTTTCGGACAGCTTCCCCTGAAGCTTTCTTT
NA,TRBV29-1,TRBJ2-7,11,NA,CSVARSYEQYF,TGCAGCGTTGCGAGGAGCTACGAGCAGTACTTC
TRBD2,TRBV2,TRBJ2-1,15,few,CASSVSGGPIDEQFF,TGTGCCAGCAGTGTGAGCGGGGGGCCAATCGATGAGCAGTTCTTC
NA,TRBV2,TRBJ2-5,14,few,CASSDDSLGETQYF,TGTGCCAGCAGTGATGATAGCCTCGGGGAGACCCAGTACTTC
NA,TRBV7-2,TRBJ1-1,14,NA,CASSLLAGNTEAFF,TGTGCCAGCAGCTTACTGGCAGGTAACACTGAAGCTTTCTTT
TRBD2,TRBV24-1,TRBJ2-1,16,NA,CATSDRTSGNFDEQFF,TGTGCCACCAGTGACAGGACTAGCGGGAACTTCGATGAGCAGTTCTTC
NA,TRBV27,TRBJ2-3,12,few,CASSLEGASKYF,TGTGCCAGCAGCCTGGAGGGGGCTTCGAAGTATTTT
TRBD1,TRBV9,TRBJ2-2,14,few,CASSPGGSDGELFF,TGTGCCAGCAGCCCAGGGGGCTCTGACGGGGAGCTGTTTTTT
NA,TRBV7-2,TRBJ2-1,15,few,CASSLVVGALNEQFF,TGTGCCAGCAGCTTAGTCGTAGGGGCCCTTAATGAGCAGTTCTTC
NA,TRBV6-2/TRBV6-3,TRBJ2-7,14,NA,CASSPLRGSYEQYF,TGTGCCAGCAGCCCTTTGAGGGGTTCCTACGAGCAGTACTTC
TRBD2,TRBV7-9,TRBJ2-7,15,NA,CASSLGSGSVNEQYF,TGTGCCAGCAGCTTGGGAAGCGGGAGTGTCAACGAGCAGTACTTC
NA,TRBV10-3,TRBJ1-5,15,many,CAISETSGSNQPQHF,TGTGCCATCAGTGAGACTTCAGGTAGCAATCAGCCCCAGCATTTT
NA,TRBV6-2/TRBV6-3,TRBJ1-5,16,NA,CASSGGRETGNQPQHF,TGTGCCAGCAGCGGAGGCAGGGAAACAGGCAATCAGCCCCAGCATTTT
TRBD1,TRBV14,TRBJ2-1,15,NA,CASSQAGQGYNEQFF,TGTGCCAGCAGCCAAGCGGGACAGGGCTACAATGAGCAGTTCTTC
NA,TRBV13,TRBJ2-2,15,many,CASSLSGTNTGELFF,TGTGCCAGCAGCTTATCGGGGACGAACACCGGGGAGCTGTTTTTT
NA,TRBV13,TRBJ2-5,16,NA,CASSPTREKGKETQYF,TGTGCCAGCAGCCCCACGAGGGAGAAGGGAAAAGAGACCCAGTACTTC
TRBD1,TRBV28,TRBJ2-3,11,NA,CASARGLPQYF,TGTGCCAGTGCCAGGGGGCTCCCGCAGTATTTT
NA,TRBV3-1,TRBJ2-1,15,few,CASSQESGVGNEQFF,TGTGCCAGCAGCCAAGAGTCGGGAGTGGGAAATGAGCAGTTCTTC
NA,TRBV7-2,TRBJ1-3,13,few,CASSAASGNTIYF,TGTGCCAGCAGCGCCGCCTCTGGAAACACCATATATTTT
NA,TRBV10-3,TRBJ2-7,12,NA,CAIRDTPYEQYF,TGTGCCATCAGGGACACCCCCTACGAGCAGTACTTC
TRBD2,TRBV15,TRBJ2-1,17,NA,CATSRAASGGSYNEQFF,TGTGCCACCAGCAGAGCGGCTAGCGGGGGTTCCTACAATGAGCAGTTCTTC
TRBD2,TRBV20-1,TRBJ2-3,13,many,CSAMAGGTDTQYF,TGCAGTGCTATGGCGGGAGGAACAGATACGCAGTATTTT
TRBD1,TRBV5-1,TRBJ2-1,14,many,CASSRTGDRNEQFF,TGCGCCAGCAGCCGGACAGGGGACCGCAATGAGCAGTTCTTC
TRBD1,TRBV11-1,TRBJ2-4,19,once,CASRWGTGEPVGAKNIQYF,TGTGCCAGCAGGTGGGGGACAGGGGAGCCGGTTGGAGCCAAAAACATTCAGTACTTC
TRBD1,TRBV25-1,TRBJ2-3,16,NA,CASSDPRQGMSDTQYF,TGTGCCAGCAGTGACCCCAGACAGGGGATGTCAGATACGCAGTATTTT
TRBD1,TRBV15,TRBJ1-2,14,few,CATSVPGTGGGYTF,TGTGCCACCAGCGTTCCCGGGACAGGAGGGGGCTACACCTTC
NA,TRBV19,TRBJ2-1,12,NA,CASSIDYNEQFF,TGTGCCAGTAGTATTGACTACAATGAGCAGTTCTTC
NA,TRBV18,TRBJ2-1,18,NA,CASSPLRSDGNPYNEQFF,TGTGCCAGCTCACCACTACGGTCGGACGGCAATCCCTACAATGAGCAGTTCTTC
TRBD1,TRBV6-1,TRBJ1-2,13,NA,CASSGQGFDGYTF,TGTGCCAGCAGTGGACAGGGTTTTGATGGCTACACCTTC